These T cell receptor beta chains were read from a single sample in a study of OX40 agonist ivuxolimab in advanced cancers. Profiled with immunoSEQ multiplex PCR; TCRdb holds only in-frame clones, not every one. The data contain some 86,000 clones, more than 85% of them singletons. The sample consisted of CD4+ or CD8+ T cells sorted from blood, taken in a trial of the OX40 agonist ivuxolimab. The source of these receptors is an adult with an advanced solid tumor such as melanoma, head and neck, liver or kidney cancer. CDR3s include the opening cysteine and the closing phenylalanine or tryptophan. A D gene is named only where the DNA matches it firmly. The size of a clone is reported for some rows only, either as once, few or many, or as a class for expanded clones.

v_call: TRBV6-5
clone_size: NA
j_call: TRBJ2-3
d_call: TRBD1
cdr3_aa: CASSTRAQGADTQYF
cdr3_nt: TGTGCCAGCAGTACTAGGGCACAGGGGGCAGATACGCAGTATTTT

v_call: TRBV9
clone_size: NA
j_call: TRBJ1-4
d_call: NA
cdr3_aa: CASSGGPAHPNEKLFF
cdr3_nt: TGTGCCAGCAGCGGGGGCCCGGCGCACCCAAATGAAAAACTGTTTTTT

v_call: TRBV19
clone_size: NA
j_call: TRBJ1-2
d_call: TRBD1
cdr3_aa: CASTGQGADGYTF
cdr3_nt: TGTGCCAGTACGGGACAGGGGGCGGATGGCTACACCTTC

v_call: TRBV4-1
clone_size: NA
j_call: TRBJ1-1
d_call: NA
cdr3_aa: CASSQGGSANTEAFF
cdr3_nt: TGCGCCAGCAGCCAAGGGGGAAGTGCGAACACTGAAGCTTTCTTT

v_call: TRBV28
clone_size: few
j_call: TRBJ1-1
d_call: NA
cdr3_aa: CASTRGDTEAFF
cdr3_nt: TGTGCCAGCACTCGGGGGGACACTGAAGCTTTCTTT

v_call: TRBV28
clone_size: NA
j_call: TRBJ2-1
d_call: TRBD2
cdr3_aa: CASSLPTEREEVEQFF
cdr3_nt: TGTGCCAGCAGTTTGCCAACGGAGCGGGAGGAGGTTGAGCAGTTCTTC

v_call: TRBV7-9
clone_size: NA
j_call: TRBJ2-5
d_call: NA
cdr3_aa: CASSLVDSSQETQYF
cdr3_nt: TGTGCCAGCAGCTTGGTGGACAGTTCACAAGAGACCCAGTACTTC

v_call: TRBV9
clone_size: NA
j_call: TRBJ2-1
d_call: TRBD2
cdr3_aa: CASSVARGEGMIYNEQFF
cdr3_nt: TGTGCCAGCAGCGTAGCTCGGGGGGAGGGAATGATCTACAATGAGCAGTTCTTC

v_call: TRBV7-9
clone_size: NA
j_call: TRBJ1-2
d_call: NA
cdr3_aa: CASTPLGPGYGYTF
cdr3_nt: TGTGCCAGCACCCCTCTGGGACCTGGCTATGGCTACACCTTC

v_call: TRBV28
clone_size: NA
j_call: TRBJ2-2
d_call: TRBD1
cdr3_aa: CASSPNRWDSTGELFF
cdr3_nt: TGTGCCAGCAGTCCGAACCGATGGGACAGCACCGGGGAGCTGTTTTTT

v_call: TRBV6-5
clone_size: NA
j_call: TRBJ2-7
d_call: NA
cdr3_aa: CASSKQGLPYEQYF
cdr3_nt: TGTGCCAGCAGTAAACAGGGATTGCCCTACGAGCAGTACTTC

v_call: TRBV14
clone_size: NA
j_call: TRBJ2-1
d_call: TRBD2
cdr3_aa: CASSHGLVRNEQFF
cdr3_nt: TGTGCCAGCAGCCATGGACTAGTGCGGAATGAGCAGTTCTTC

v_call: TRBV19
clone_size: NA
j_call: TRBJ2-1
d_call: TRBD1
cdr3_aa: CASRDRGLRNEQFF
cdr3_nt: TGTGCCAGTAGGGACAGGGGGTTAAGGAATGAGCAGTTCTTC

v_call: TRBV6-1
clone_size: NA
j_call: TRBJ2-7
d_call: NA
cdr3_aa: CASLDGRSEQYF
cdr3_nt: TGTGCCAGCCTGGACGGGCGTAGCGAGCAGTACTTC

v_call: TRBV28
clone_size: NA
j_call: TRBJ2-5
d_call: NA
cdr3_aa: CASSLSGFETQYF
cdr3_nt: TGTGCCAGCAGTTTATCGGGTTTCGAGACCCAGTACTTC

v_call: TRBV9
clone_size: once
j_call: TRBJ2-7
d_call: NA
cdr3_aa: CASSVAPTSSYEQYF
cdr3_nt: TGTGCCAGCAGCGTAGCTCCAACGAGCTCCTACGAGCAGTACTTC

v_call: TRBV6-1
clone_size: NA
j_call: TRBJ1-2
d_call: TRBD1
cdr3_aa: CASKPGQGDYGYTF
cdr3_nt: TGTGCCAGCAAACCAGGACAGGGGGACTATGGCTACACCTTC

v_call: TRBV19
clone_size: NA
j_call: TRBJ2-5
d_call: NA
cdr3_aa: CASSNLQETQYF
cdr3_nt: TGTGCCAGTAGTAACCTCCAAGAGACCCAGTACTTC

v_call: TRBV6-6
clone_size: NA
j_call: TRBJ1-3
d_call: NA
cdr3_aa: CASTINQGNTIYF
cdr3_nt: TGTGCCAGCACCATCAATCAAGGAAACACCATATATTTT

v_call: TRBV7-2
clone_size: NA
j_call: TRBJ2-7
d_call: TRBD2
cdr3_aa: CASSPASGPYEQYF
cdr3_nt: TGTGCCAGCAGCCCCGCTAGCGGACCCTACGAGCAGTACTTC

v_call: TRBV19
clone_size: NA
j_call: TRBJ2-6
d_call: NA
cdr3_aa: CASSYFGGAGANVLTF
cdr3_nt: TGTGCCAGTAGTTATTTCGGAGGGGCTGGGGCCAACGTCCTGACTTTC

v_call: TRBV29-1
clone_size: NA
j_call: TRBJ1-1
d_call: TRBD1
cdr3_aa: CSVGQGATEAFF
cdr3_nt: TGCAGCGTTGGACAGGGGGCCACTGAAGCTTTCTTT

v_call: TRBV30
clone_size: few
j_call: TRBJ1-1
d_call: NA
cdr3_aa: CAWSVGVKAFF
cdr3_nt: TGTGCCTGGAGCGTAGGGGTAAAAGCTTTCTTT

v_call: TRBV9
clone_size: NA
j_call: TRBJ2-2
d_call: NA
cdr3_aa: CASSVEAGGRTGELFF
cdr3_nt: TGTGCCAGCAGCGTAGAAGCCGGGGGACGGACCGGGGAGCTGTTTTTT

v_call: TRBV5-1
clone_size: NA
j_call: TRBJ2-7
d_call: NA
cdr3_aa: CASSLTSPSSYEQYF
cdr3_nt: TGCGCCAGCAGCTTGACTAGCCCGAGCTCCTACGAGCAGTACTTC

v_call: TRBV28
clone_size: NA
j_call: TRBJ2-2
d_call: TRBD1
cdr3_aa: CANRGNTGELFF
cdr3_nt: TGTGCCAACAGGGGGAACACCGGGGAGCTGTTTTTT

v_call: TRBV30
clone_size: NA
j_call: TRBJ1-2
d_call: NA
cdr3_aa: CAWSAPGHLF
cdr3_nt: TGTGCCTGGAGTGCGCCGGGACATCTCTTC

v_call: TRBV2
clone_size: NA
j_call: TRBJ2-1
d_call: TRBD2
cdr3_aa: CASSEHPAGAPEQFF
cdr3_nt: TGTGCCAGCAGTGAGCACCCAGCGGGAGCCCCTGAGCAGTTCTTC

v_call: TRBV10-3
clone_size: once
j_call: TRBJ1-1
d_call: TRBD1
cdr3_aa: CAISESRDRAEAFF
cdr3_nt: TGTGCCATCAGTGAGTCCCGGGACAGGGCTGAAGCTTTCTTT

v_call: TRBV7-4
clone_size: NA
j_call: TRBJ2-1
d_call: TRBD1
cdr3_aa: CASSQGTGNEQFF
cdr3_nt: TGTGCCAGCAGCCAAGGGACAGGCAATGAGCAGTTCTTC

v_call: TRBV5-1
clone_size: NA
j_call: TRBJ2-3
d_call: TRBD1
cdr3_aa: CASSELDRGADTQYF
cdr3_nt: TGCGCCAGCAGCGAACTAGACAGGGGGGCCGATACGCAGTATTTT

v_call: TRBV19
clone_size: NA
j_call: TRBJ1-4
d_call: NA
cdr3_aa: CASCKVVTEKLFF
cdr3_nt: TGTGCCAGTTGCAAGGTCGTCACGGAAAAACTGTTTTTT

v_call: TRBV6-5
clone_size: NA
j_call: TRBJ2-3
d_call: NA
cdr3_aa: CASSNQIRGDTQYF
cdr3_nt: TGTGCCAGCAGTAACCAGATCCGGGGGGATACGCAGTATTTT

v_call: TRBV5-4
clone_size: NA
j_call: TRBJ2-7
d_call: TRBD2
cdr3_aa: CASSPGLANSYEQYF
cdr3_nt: TGTGCCAGCAGCCCGGGACTAGCGAACTCCTACGAGCAGTACTTC

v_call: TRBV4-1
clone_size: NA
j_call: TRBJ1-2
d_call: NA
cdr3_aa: CASSPEDQGLGGYTF
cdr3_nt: TGCGCCAGCAGCCCGGAAGATCAGGGGCTCGGGGGCTACACCTTC

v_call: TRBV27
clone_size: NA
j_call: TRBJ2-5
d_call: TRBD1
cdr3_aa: CASSPHLLYGTGGQRETQYF
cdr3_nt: TGTGCCAGCAGTCCACACTTACTCTACGGGACAGGGGGCCAGCGGGAGACCCAGTACTTC

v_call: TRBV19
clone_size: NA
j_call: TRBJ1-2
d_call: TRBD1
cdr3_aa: CASSTAQTGANYGYTF
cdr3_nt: TGTGCCAGTAGTACCGCCCAGACAGGGGCAAACTATGGCTACACCTTC

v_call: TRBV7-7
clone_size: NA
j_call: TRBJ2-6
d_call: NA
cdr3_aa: CASSSGRGPGANVLTF
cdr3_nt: TGTGCTAGCAGCTCGGGCAGGGGACCCGGGGCCAACGTCCTGACTTTC

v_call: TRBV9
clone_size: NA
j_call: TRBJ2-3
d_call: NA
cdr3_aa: CASSVPGPADTQYF
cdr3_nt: TGTGCCAGCAGCGTCCCCGGGCCTGCAGATACGCAGTATTTT

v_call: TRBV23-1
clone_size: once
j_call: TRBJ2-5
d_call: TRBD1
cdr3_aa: CASRQGDREETQYF
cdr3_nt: TGCGCCAGCAGACAGGGGGACAGGGAAGAGACCCAGTACTTC

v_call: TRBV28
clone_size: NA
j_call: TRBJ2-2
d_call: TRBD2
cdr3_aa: CASSLGGSTGELFF
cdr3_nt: TGTGCCAGCAGTTTGGGAGGGAGCACCGGGGAGCTGTTTTTT

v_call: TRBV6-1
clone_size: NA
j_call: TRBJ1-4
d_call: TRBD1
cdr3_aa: CASSSYRGGEKLFF
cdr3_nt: TGTGCCAGCAGTTCTTACAGGGGGGGGGAAAAACTGTTTTTT

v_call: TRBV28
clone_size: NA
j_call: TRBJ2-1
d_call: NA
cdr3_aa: CASTPTRQNEQFF
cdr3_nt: TGTGCCAGCACCCCGACCCGGCAGAATGAGCAGTTCTTC

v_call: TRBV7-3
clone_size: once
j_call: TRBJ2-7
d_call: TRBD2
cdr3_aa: CASSPPGTSGSYEQYF
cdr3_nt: TGTGCCAGCAGCCCCCCTGGGACTAGCGGCTCCTACGAGCAGTACTTC

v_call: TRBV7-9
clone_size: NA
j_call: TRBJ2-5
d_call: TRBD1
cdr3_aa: CASSSRQGAETQYF
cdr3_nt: TGTGCCAGCAGCTCCCGACAGGGAGCCGAGACCCAGTACTTC

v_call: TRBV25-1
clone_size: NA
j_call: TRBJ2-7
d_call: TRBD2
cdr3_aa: CASSPLAGRPYEQYF
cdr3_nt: TGTGCCAGCAGTCCGCTAGCGGGGCGGCCCTACGAGCAGTACTTC

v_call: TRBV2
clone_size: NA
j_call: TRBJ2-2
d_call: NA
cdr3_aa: CASSVGGGVSGELFF
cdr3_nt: TGTGCCAGCAGTGTTGGGGGCGGGGTGAGCGGGGAGCTGTTTTTT

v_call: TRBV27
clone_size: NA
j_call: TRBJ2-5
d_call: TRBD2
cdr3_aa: CASSTNSGRSGTQYF
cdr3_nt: TGTGCCAGCAGCACAAATAGCGGGAGATCGGGGACCCAGTACTTC

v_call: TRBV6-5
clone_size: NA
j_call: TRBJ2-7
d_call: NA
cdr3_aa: CASSSSYRVYEQYF
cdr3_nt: TGTGCCAGCAGTTCTTCTTACAGGGTCTACGAGCAGTACTTC

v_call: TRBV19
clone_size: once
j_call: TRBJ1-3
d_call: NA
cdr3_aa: CAASSARSGNTIYF
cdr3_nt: TGTGCCGCCTCCAGCGCCCGCTCTGGAAACACCATATATTTT

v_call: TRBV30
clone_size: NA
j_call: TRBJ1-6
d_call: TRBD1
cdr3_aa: CASGQGNSPLHF
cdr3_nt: TGTGCCTCGGGACAGGGGAATTCACCCCTCCACTTT

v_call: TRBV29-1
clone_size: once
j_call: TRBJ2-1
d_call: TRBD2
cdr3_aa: CSVESTSGAYNEQFF
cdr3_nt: TGCAGCGTTGAATCCACTAGCGGGGCTTACAATGAGCAGTTCTTC

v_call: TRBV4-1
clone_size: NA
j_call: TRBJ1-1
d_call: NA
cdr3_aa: CASSPVGNTEAFF
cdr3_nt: TGCGCCAGCAGCCCCGTAGGGAACACTGAAGCTTTCTTT

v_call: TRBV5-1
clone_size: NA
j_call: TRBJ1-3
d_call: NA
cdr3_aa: CASSLAPGSGNTIYF
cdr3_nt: TGCGCCAGCAGCTTGGCCCCCGGCTCTGGAAACACCATATATTTT

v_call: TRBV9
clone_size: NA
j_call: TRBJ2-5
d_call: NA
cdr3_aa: CASSVDLAETQYF
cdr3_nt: TGTGCCAGCAGCGTAGATCTAGCGGAGACCCAGTACTTC